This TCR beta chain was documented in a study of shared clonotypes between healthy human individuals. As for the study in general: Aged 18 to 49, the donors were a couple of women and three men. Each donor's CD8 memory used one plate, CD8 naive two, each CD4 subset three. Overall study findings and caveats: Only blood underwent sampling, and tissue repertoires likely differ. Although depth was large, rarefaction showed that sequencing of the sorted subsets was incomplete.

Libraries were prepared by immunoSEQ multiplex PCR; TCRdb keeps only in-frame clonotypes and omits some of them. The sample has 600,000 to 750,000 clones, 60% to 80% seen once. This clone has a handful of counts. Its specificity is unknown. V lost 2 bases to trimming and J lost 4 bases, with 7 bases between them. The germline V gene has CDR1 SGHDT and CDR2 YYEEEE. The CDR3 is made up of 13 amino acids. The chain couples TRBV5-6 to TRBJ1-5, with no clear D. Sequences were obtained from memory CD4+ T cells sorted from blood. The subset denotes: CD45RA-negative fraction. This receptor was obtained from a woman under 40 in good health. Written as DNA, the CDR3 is TGTGCCAGCAGCTTTCAGACAAATCAGCCCCAGCATTTT. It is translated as CASSFQTNQPQHF.